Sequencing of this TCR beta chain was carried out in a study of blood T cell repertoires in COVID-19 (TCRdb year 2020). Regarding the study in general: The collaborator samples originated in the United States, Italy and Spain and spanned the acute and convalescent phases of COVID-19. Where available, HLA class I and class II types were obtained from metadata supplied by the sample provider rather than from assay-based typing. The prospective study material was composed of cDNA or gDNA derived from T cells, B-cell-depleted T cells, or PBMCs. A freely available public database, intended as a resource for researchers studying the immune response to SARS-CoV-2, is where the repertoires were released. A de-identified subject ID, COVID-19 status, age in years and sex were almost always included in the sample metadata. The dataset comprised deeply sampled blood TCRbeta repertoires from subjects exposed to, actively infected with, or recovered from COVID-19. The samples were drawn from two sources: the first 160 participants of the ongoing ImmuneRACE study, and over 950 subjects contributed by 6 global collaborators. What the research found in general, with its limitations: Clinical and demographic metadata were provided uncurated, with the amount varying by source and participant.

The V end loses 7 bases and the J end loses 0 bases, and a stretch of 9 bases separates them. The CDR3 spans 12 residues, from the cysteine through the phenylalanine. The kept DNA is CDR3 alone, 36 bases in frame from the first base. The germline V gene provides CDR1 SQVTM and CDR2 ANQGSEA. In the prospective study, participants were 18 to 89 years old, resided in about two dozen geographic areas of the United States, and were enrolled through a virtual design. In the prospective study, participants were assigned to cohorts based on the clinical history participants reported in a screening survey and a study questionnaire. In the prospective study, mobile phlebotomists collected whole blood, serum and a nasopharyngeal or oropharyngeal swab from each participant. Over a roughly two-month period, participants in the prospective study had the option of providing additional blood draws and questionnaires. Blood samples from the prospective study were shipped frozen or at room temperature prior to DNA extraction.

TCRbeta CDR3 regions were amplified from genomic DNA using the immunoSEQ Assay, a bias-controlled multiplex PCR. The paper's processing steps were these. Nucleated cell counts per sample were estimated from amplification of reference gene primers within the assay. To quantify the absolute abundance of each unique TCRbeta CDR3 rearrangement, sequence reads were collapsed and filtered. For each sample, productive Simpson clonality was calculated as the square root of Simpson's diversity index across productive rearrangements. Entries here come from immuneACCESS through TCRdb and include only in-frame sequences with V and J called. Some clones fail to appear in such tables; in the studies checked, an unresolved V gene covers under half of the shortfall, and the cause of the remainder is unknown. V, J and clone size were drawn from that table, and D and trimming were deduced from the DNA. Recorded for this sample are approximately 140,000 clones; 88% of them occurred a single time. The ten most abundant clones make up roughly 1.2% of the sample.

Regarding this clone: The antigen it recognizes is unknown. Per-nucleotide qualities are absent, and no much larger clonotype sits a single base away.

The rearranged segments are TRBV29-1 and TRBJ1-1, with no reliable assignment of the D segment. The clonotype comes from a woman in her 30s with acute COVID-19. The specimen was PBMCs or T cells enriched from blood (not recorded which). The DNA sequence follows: TGCAGCGGCCACGCTATGAACACTGAAGCTTTCTTT. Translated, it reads CSGHAMNTEAFF.